Below are 27 T cell receptor beta chains sequenced from a single sample in a study of OX40 agonist ivuxolimab in advanced cancers. Assay used: immunoSEQ multiplex PCR; TCRdb lists only in-frame clones, some missing. In the table there are roughly 76,000 clones, roughly 86% of which are singletons. The source was CD4+ or CD8+ T cells sorted from blood, collected in a trial of the OX40 agonist ivuxolimab. Source of these receptors: an adult with an advanced solid tumor such as melanoma, head and neck, liver or kidney cancer.

The rearrangement joins TRBV7-9 to TRBJ1-1, with D uncertain. The CDR3 loop spans 12 amino acids. CDR1 and CDR2 from the germline V gene are SEHNR and FQNEAQ (reference sequence). V shed 8 bases and J shed 5 bases, with 12 bases lying between them. DNA of the CDR3: TGTGCCAGCGGGCCCATAGTTACTGAAGCTTTCTTT. Its translation is CASGPIVTEAFF.

V is TRBV7-3 and J is TRBJ2-3; 11 bases fit TRBD2. Per the germline V gene, CDR1 is SGHTA and CDR2 is FQGTGA. The CDR3 extends over 17 amino acids. V lost 7 bases, J lost 1 base, and 10 bases stayed unmatched. The CDR3 protein is CASIQNDSGGGTDTQYF. In DNA form, the CDR3 reads TGTGCCAGCATCCAAAATGATAGCGGGGGGGGCACAGATACGCAGTATTTT.

A few counts support this clone. The identical CDR3 is also encoded by other nucleotide sequences in the sample. The chain has TRBV6-5 and TRBJ1-1, with D unresolved. The length of the CDR3 is 13 residues. Trimming removed 6 bases from V and 1 base from J, with 9 bases in between. Per the germline V gene, CDR1 is MNHEY and CDR2 is SVGAGI. CDR3: CASSRDWNTEAFF. The CDR3 DNA follows: TGTGCCAGCAGCCGCGACTGGAACACTGAAGCTTTCTTT.

This chain connects TRBV5-1 to TRBJ1-3; TRBD1 matches at 7 bases. Trimming cost V 3 bases and J 2 bases; bases outside gene matches: 5. The germline gives CDR1 SGHRS, CDR2 YFSETQ. The CDR3 has 15 residues. The CDR3 spells CASSSTGDTGNTIYF. As DNA, the CDR3 is TGCGCCAGCAGCTCTACAGGGGATACTGGAAACACCATATATTTT.

This clone was seen only a few times. The chain joins TRBV7-8 to TRBJ2-4; TRBD2 might be the D (5 bases). Looked up from germline, CDR1 is SGHVS and CDR2 is FQNEAQ. This CDR3 spans 15 amino acids. Trimming took off 5 bases at V and 3 bases at J, with 14 bases between the two ends. DNA for the CDR3: TGTGCCAGCAGCAGGACTGGGGTAGGCAAAAACATTCAGTACTTC. It translates to CASSRTGVGKNIQYF. The full variable domain, rest sourced from reference TRBV7-8 and TRBJ2-4, is GAGVSQSPRYKVAKRGQDVALRCDPISGHVSLFWYQQALGQGPEFLTYFQNEAQLDKSGLPSDRFFAERPEGSVSTLKIQRTQQEDSAVYLCASSRTGVGKNIQYFGAGTRLSVL.

The chain couples TRBV6-5 to TRBJ2-7; D is unresolved. There are 13 residues in the CDR3. The germline CDR1 and CDR2 sequences are MNHEY and SVGAGI. V lost 8 bases and J 5 bases, leaving 16 bases between the germline ends. The CDR3, as DNA: TGTGCCAGCCTCCAGGTAAGGCTGAACGAGCAGTACTTC. Translated, it gives CASLQVRLNEQYF.

This CDR3 is CASSLDRGLQYF. DNA for the CDR3: TGTGCCAGCAGCCTGGACCGCGGACTCCAGTACTTC. The rearrangement joins TRBV5-5 to TRBJ2-5; the D gene is possibly TRBD2 (5 bases). This CDR3 region has 12 residues. Germline CDR1 is SGHKS and CDR2 is YYEKEE (reference sequence). Trimming cost V 4 bases and J 10 bases, with 14 bases left between them.

CDR3 amino acids: CASSLGSSYNEQFF. The CDR3 DNA reads as TGTGCCAGTAGTCTCGGTAGCAGCTACAATGAGCAGTTCTTC. The rearrangement joins TRBV19 to TRBJ2-1, with no clear D. The length of the CDR3 is 14 residues. The germline V gene has CDR1 LNHDA and CDR2 SQIVND (reference sequence). V was clipped by 5 bases and J by 3 bases, with 11 bases between them.

V and J are TRBV30 and TRBJ1-5; D gene unclear. Trimming stripped 4 bases from V and 1 base from J, with 14 bases between. This CDR3 has 15 amino acids. Germline V lookup: CDR1 GTSNPN, CDR2 SVGIG (reference sequence). The CDR3 reads CAWNNPGLSNQPQHF. The CDR3 DNA follows: TGTGCCTGGAACAACCCGGGCTTAAGCAATCAGCCCCAGCATTTT.

The chain links TRBV6-5 to TRBJ2-7, with D unclear. The CDR3 sequence is 13 residues long. The germline V and J ends were trimmed by 2 bases and 2 bases, with 7 bases remaining between them. CDR1 is MNHEY and CDR2 is SVGAGI in the germline V gene. CDR3 in amino acids: CASSYSSAYEQYF. The CDR3 nucleotides read TGTGCCAGCAGTTACAGTTCAGCCTACGAGCAGTACTTC.

The CDR3 DNA sequence: TGTGCCAGCAGTGTCGTAGCAACTAATGAAAAACTGTTTTTT. It specifies CASSVVATNEKLFF. This sequence joins TRBV2 and TRBJ1-4; no clear D gene. The CDR3 runs to 14 residues. CDR1 and CDR2 from the germline V gene are SNHLY and FYNNEI. V lost 4 bases, J lost 0 bases, and 6 bases lay in between.

This clone was recorded a few times. The chain carries TRBV7-9 and TRBJ1-1; perhaps TRBD1 as D (5 bases). V was cut by 5 bases and J by 0 bases, with 13 bases left in between. In germline, CDR1 is SEHNR, CDR2 FQNEAQ (reference sequence). The CDR3 extends over 15 amino acids. CDR3 DNA sequence: TGTGCCAGCAGCCTCCGAGAGACAGTGAACACTGAAGCTTTCTTT. It encodes CASSLRETVNTEAFF.

J is TRBJ1-1 and V is TRBV5-4; D is unresolved. Germline V lookup: CDR1 SGHNT, CDR2 YYREEE (reference sequence). The CDR3 is 13 amino acids. V was clipped by 2 bases and J by 4 bases, with 9 bases between them. The CDR3 sequence: CASSFERFTEAFF. CDR3 coding DNA: TGTGCCAGCAGCTTTGAACGATTCACTGAAGCTTTCTTT.

The V and J genes are TRBV6-5 and TRBJ2-1; 7 bases map to TRBD1. The CDR3 spans 14 residues. V lost 6 bases and J lost 7; bases outside the gene matches: 9. Per germline, CDR1 MNHEY and CDR2 SVGAGI. The CDR3 loop reads CASSLDRVRNEQFF. In nucleotides, the CDR3 is TGTGCCAGCAGCCTCGACAGGGTACGGAATGAGCAGTTCTTC.

The chain employs TRBV15 and TRBJ2-7, with a possible D match to TRBD2 (6 bases). Germline V CDR1 and CDR2: LNHNV, YYDKDF (reference sequence). The CDR3 is 16 amino acids. V lost 1 base, J lost 0 bases, and 13 bases lay in between. CDR3 nucleotide sequence: TGTGCCACCAGCAGAGTATCGGGGGTCGGCTCCTACGAGCAGTACTTC. This translates into CATSRVSGVGSYEQYF.

J is TRBJ2-2 and V is TRBV5-1; no reliable D call. The CDR3 extends over 18 amino acids. V dropped 0 bases and J dropped 5 bases, with 20 bases sitting between them. The germline gives CDR1 SGHRS, CDR2 YFSETQ. The CDR3 sequence is CASSLDLQESVVTGELFF. CDR3 bases: TGCGCCAGCAGCTTGGATCTCCAGGAATCAGTTGTGACCGGGGAGCTGTTTTTT.

The chain recombines TRBV18 with TRBJ1-1, with D perhaps matching TRBD1 (6 bases). The CDR3 contains 14 residues. The germline V gene encodes CDR1 KGHSH and CDR2 LQKENI. The ends were cut back, 4 bases at V and 1 base at J, with 10 bases in the middle. The CDR3 spells CASSLGHANTEAFF. CDR3 bases: TGTGCCAGCTCACTGGGACACGCGAACACTGAAGCTTTCTTT.

The chain is built from TRBV30 and TRBJ1-2; TRBD1 might be the D (5 bases). V lost 7 bases and J lost 0, with 15 bases in between. The CDR3 runs to 14 residues. Germline V lookup: CDR1 GTSNPN, CDR2 SVGIG (reference sequence). The chain's CDR3 is CASRGAGPNYGYTF. The CDR3 region has the DNA TGTGCCTCACGCGGGGCAGGCCCTAACTATGGCTACACCTTC.

The chain is built from TRBV10-3 and TRBJ2-5, with TRBD2 matching 9 bases. Germline V gene data show CDR1 as ENHRY and CDR2 as SYGVKD. The CDR3 contains 13 residues. Trimming cost V 10 bases and J 3 bases; bases outside gene matches: 6. This CDR3 is CATRLAVEETQYF. The CDR3 DNA sequence: TGTGCCACTAGACTAGCGGTAGAAGAGACCCAGTACTTC.

The chain couples TRBV9 to TRBJ2-2; 8 bases fit TRBD2. CDR1 is SGDLS, CDR2 YYNGEE, per germline. V lost 0 bases to trimming and J lost 4 bases; unmatched junction nucleotides: 5. The CDR3 length is 16 residues. CDR3 amino acids: CASSVVPGGSTGELFF. CDR3 nucleotides: TGTGCCAGCAGCGTAGTCCCGGGGGGGAGCACCGGGGAGCTGTTTTTT. The whole variable domain, remainder taken from reference TRBV9 and TRBJ2-2, is DSGVTQTPKHLITATGQRVTLRCSPRSGDLSVYWYQQSLDQGLQFLIQYYNGEERAKGNILERFSAQQFPDLHSELNLSSLELGDSALYFCASSVVPGGSTGELFFGEGSRLTVL.

The V and J genes are TRBV5-5 and TRBJ2-4, with D possibly TRBD2 on 6 matching bases. The germline V and J ends were trimmed by 3 bases and 7 bases, with 17 bases remaining between them. This CDR3 region has 15 residues. The germline gives CDR1 SGHKS, CDR2 YYEKEE (reference sequence). CDR3 sequence: CASSYAFGGENIQYF. DNA for the CDR3: TGTGCCAGCAGCTATGCATTCGGGGGAGAGAACATTCAGTACTTC.

The genes are TRBV6-1 and TRBJ1-5; 7 positions agree with TRBD1. The V gene's germline CDR1 is MNHNS and CDR2 SASEGT. Losses at the gene ends were 7 bases for V and 3 bases for J; bases not matched to a gene: 6. The CDR3 runs 14 residues. CDR3 sequence reads: CASTGQTDNQPQHF. In DNA form, the CDR3 reads TGTGCCAGCACGGGACAGACCGACAATCAGCCCCAGCATTTT.

The J gene is TRBJ2-4, the V gene TRBV5-4; possible D gene TRBD2, 6 bases. Germline CDR1 is SGHNT and CDR2 is YYREEE (reference sequence). The CDR3 extends over 13 amino acids. The ends were cut back, 0 bases at V and 11 bases at J, with 12 bases in the middle. The CDR3, as DNA: TGTGCCAGCAGCTTGGACGGGAGTGGCGTTCAGTACTTC. It translates to CASSLDGSGVQYF.

The genes are TRBV5-6 and TRBJ1-1; D unclear. Germline CDR1 is SGHDT and CDR2 is YYEEEE. The CDR3 has 11 amino acids. Trimming took off 1 base at V and 8 bases at J, with 6 bases between the two ends. The CDR3: CASSLFGEAFF. CDR3 in DNA: TGTGCCAGCAGCTTGTTTGGCGAAGCTTTCTTT.

V is TRBV25-1 and J is TRBJ1-1; no clear D. V was clipped by 9 bases and J by 3 bases, with 14 bases between them. The germline V gene has CDR1 MGHDK and CDR2 SYGVNS. The CDR3 spans 13 residues. DNA for the CDR3: TGTGCCAGTTTTCGGGGAGTTCACACTGAAGCTTTCTTT. As protein: CASFRGVHTEAFF.

CDR3 amino acids: CSLLIYSTSGANVLTF. The CDR3, as DNA: TGCAGCCTACTGATCTATTCTACGTCTGGGGCCAACGTCCTGACTTTC. V gene TRBV29-1 combines with J gene TRBJ2-6; D is unclear. This CDR3 has 16 amino acids. Germline V gene data show CDR1 as SQVTM and CDR2 as ANQGSEA. Deletions cut 8 bases from V and 1 base from J, with 18 bases between.

Here the CDR3 reads CASTPRQGLNYGYTF. In nucleotides, the CDR3 is TGTGCCAGCACCCCCCGACAGGGACTTAACTATGGCTACACCTTC. The J gene is TRBJ1-2, the V gene TRBV2; 7 nucleotides agree with TRBD1. The V segment lost 7 bases and the J segment 1 base; nucleotides outside the gene matches: 9. The CDR3 extends over 15 amino acids. The germline V gene has CDR1 SNHLY and CDR2 FYNNEI.